The sequence of this T cell receptor (beta chain) was determined in a study of T cell repertoires in cytomegalovirus infection. As for the study in general: An indication of both CMV infection and matching HLA type came from public TCR beta signatures. Regarding the study as a whole: Totalled public TCR beta family frequency picked out people who carried CMV plus the relevant HLA.

Germline V gene lookup returns CDR1 SEHNR and CDR2 FQNEAQ (reference sequence). V gave up 5 bases and J gave up 5 bases, with 19 bases separating them. The CDR3 is made up of 15 amino acids. TCRdb used MiXCR to reprocess the reads, holding one entry per CDR3 protein. The sample carries 250,000 to 300,000 distinct CDR3 sequences, about 17% recorded once. This clonotype has only a few counts. What it binds is not known. Specimen: CD8+ T cells from PBMCs. The chain joins TRBV7-9 to TRBJ2-7, with D hard to call. The sequence was collected from a human donor in good health (CMV status not recorded). Some clones in this sample may be carry-over from other donors' samples. The CDR3 DNA reads as TGTGCCAGCAGCCTTGGCTGGGGATCGGGCGACGAGCAGTACTTC. Encoded protein: CASSLGWGSGDEQYF.